This T cell receptor (beta chain) originates from a study of cytomegalovirus exposure and HLA in healthy donors. Findings and caveats of the study: Earlier analysis yielded a pattern in which most TCR beta V segments were productive about 90% or about 30% of the time. Analyzed later, association rates of TCRs varied across HLA loci, with DRB1 most and HLA-C fewest. The authors later linked a missense DCLRE1C variant to TCR beta V- and J-gene trimming. Most of the CMV-associated TCR beta chains (in a later analysis) appeared to be HLA-restricted.

Comment on this clone: Its antigen is not known.

Both 60 Vbeta primers and 13 Jbeta primers went into the PCR. Produced via immunoSEQ multiplex PCR; TCRdb's table is partial and in-frame only. The table lists tens of thousands of clones, over 60% of them singletons. V was pared by 6 bases and J by 3 bases, with 18 bases between. Per the germline V gene, CDR1 is MNHEY and CDR2 is SMNVEV (reference sequence). This CDR3 spans 15 amino acids. The source material was PBMCs. The chain has TRBV27 and TRBJ2-7, with D possibly TRBD2 on 7 matching bases. The TCR originated in a woman in her forties in good health and CMV-seropositive. The CDR3, as DNA: TGTGCCAGCAGGCGATCGGGGGGAGGGGGCTACGAGCAGTACTTC. This gives the protein CASRRSGGGGYEQYF.